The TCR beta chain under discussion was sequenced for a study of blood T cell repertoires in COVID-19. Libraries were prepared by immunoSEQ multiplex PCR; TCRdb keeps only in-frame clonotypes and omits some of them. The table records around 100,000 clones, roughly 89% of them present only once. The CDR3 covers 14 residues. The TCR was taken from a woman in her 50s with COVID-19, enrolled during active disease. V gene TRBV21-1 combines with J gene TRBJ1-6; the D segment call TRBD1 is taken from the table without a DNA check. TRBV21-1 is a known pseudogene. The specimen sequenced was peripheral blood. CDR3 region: CASTWTGRNSPLHF. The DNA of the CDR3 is TGTGCCAGCACCTGGACAGGGCGGAATTCACCCCTCCACTTT.